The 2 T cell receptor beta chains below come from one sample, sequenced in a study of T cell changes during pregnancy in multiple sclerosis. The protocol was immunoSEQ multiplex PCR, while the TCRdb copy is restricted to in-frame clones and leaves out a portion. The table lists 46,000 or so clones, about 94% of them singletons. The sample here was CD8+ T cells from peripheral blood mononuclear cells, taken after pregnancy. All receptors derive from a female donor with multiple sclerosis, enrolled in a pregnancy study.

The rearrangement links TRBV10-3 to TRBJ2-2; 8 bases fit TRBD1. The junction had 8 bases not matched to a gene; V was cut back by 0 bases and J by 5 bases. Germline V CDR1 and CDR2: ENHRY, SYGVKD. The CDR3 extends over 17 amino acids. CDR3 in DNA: TGTGCCATCAGTGAGTCCCCGGAGCAGGGGGCTACCGGGGAGCTGTTTTTT. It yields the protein CAISESPEQGATGELFF.

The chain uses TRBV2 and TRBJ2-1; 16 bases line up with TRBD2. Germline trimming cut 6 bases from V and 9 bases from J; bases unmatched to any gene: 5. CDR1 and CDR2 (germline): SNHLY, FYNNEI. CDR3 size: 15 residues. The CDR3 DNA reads TGTGCCAGCAGGGGGACTAGCGGGGGGGCGGGTGAGCAGTTCTTC. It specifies CASRGTSGGAGEQFF. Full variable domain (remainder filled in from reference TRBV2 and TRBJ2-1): EPEVTQTPSHQVTQMGQEVILRCVPISNHLYFYWYRQILGQKVEFLVSFYNNEISEKSEIFDDQFSVERPDGSNFTLKIRSTKLEDSAMYFCASRGTSGGAGEQFFGPGTRLTVL.